A selection of T cell receptor beta chains follows, all from one sample in a study of blood T cell repertoires in COVID-19. Libraries were prepared by immunoSEQ multiplex PCR; TCRdb keeps only in-frame clonotypes and omits some of them. The top ten hold less than 10% of the sample, which has about 60,000 clones, under 80% seen once. The sample consisted of peripheral blood. Receptor source: a human donor in a cohort sampled during active COVID-19. The CDR3 runs from the conserved cysteine through the conserved F or W. The D gene is left open where the match is weak. Clone size is stated in some rows and not others, as once, few, many or a class when expanded.

>TRBV19|TRBJ2-4|TRBD1|NA
TGTGCCAGTAGTGCCGACAGGGTGGAATCCGCAAACATTCAGTACTTC
CASSADRVESANIQYF
>TRBV24-1|TRBJ2-5|TRBD1|NA
TGTGCCACCAGTGATCACGATGGGACAGCTCAAGAGACCCAGTACTTC
CATSDHDGTAQETQYF
>TRBV28|TRBJ1-5|TRBD1|once
TGTGCCAGCAAAGTATCCACAGGGGACCATCAGCCCCAGCATTTT
CASKVSTGDHQPQHF
>TRBV24-1|TRBJ1-2|TRBD1|NA
TGTGCCACCAGTCGGACAGGGGGACATGGCTACACCTTC
CATSRTGGHGYTF
>TRBV10-3|TRBJ2-1|NA|NA
TGTGCCATCAGTGAACACGTGAATGAGCAGTTCTTC
CAISEHVNEQFF
>TRBV7-6|TRBJ2-5|NA|once
TGTGCCAGCAGCTCTACCCCGGGGCGAGTGGCGGGGGAGACCCAGTACTTC
CASSSTPGRVAGETQYF
>TRBV18|TRBJ2-3|NA|once
TGTGCCAGCTCACCCGGACAGGCGGGAACAGATACGCAGTATTTT
CASSPGQAGTDTQYF
>TRBV19|TRBJ1-2|NA|NA
TGTGCCAGTAGAAGTGGCAATGGCTACACCTTC
CASRSGNGYTF
>TRBV14|TRBJ2-7|NA|once
TGTGCCAGCAGCCATGGGTTAGGACTCCCCACTCTATCTTACGAGCAGTACTTC
CASSHGLGLPTLSYEQYF
>TRBV15|TRBJ2-7|TRBD2|NA
TGTGCCACCAGCAGAGATAGGACTAGCGGTTACGAGCAGTACTTC
CATSRDRTSGYEQYF
>TRBV2|TRBJ1-5|TRBD1|NA
TGTGCCAGCAGTGAAGCTACAGGGGGTCAGCCCCAGCATTTT
CASSEATGGQPQHF
>TRBV28|TRBJ1-3|TRBD1|NA
TGTGCCAGCAGTTCAACAGGGGGCTCTGGAAACACCATATATTTT
CASSSTGGSGNTIYF
>TRBV3-1/TRBV3-2|TRBJ2-7|TRBD1|NA
TGTGCCAGCAGCCTCCGACAGGGTAAGGGCGAGCAGTACTTC
CASSLRQGKGEQYF
>TRBV2|TRBJ1-6|TRBD1|once
TGTGCCAGCAGGGCAGGGGGTTCACCCCTCCACTTT
CASRAGGSPLHF
>TRBV5-6|TRBJ2-4|NA|NA
TGTGCCAGCAGCGTAGGGGCCCTTCAGTACTTC
CASSVGALQYF